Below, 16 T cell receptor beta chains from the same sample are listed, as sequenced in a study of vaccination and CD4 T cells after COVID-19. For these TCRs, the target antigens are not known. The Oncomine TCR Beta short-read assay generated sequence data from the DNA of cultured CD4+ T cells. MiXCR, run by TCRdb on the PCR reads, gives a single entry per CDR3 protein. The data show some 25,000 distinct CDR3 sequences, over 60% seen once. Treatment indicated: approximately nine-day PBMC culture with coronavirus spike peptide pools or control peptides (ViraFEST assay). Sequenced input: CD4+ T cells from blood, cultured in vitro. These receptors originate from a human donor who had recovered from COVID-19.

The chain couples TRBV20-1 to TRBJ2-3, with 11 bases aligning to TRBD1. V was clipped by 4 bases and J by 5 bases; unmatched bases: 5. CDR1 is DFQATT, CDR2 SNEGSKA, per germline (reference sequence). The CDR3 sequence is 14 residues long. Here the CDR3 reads CSAKPGQGVDTQYF. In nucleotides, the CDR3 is TGCAGTGCTAAACCGGGACAGGGGGTAGATACGCAGTATTTT.

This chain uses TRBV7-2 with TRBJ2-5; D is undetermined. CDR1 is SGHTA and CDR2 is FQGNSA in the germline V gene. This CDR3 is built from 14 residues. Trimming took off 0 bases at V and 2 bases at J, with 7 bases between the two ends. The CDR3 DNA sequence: TGTGCCAGCAGCTTAGCGTTCAGTCAAGAGACCCAGTACTTC. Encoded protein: CASSLAFSQETQYF.

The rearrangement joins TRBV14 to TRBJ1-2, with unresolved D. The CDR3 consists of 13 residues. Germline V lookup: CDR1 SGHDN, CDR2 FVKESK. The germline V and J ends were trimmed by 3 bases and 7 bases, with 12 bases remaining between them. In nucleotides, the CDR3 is TGTGCCAGCAGCCAGCAATTCCTCTCTGGCTACACCTTC. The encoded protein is CASSQQFLSGYTF. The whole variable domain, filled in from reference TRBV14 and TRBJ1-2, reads EAGVTQFPSHSVIEKGQTVTLRCDPISGHDNLYWYRRVMGKEIKFLLHFVKESKQDESGMPNNRFLAERTGGTYSTLKVQPAELEDSGVYFCASSQQFLSGYTFGSGTRLTVV.

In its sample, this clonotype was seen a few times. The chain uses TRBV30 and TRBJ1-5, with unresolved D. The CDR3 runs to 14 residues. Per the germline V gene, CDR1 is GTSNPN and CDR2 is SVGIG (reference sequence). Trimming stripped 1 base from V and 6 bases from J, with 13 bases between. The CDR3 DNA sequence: TGTGCCTGGAGTGCTCTGTTGGGGTCTCAGCCCCAGCATTTT. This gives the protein CAWSALLGSQPQHF.

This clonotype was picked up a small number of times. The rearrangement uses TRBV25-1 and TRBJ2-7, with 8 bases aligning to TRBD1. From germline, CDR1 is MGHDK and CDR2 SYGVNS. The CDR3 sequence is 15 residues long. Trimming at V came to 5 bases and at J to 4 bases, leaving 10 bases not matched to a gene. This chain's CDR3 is CASSTHGQGRYEQYF. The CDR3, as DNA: TGTGCCAGCAGTACCCACGGACAGGGACGGTACGAGCAGTACTTC.

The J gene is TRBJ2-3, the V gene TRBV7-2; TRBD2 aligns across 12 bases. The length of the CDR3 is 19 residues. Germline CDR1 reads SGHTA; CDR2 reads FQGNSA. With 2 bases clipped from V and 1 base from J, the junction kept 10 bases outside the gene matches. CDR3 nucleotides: TGTGCCAGCAGCTTATATGCACTAGCGGGAGGAGGGGGCACAGATACGCAGTATTTT. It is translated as CASSLYALAGGGGTDTQYF.

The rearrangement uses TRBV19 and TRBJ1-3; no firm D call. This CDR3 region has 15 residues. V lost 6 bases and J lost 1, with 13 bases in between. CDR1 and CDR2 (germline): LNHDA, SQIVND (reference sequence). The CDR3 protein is CASSGGLGSGNTIYF. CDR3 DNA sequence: TGTGCCAGTAGCGGAGGACTAGGTTCTGGAAACACCATATATTTT. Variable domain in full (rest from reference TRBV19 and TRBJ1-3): DGGITQSPKYLFRKEGQNVTLSCEQNLNHDAMYWYRQDPGQGLRLIYYSQIVNDFQKGDIAEGYSVSREKKESFPLTVTSAQKNPTAFYLCASSGGLGSGNTIYFGEGSWLTVV.

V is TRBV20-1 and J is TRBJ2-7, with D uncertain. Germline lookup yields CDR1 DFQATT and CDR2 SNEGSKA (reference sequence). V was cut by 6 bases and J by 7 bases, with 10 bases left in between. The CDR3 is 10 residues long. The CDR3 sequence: CSARSLEQYF. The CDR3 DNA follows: TGCAGTGCGAGAAGCCTAGAGCAGTACTTC.

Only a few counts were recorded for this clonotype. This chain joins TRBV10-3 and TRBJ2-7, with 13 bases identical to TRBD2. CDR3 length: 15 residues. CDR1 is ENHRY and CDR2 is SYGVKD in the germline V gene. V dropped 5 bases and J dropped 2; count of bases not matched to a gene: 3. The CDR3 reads CAISMGTSGTYEQYF. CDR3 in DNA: TGTGCCATCAGTATGGGGACTAGCGGGACCTACGAGCAGTACTTC.

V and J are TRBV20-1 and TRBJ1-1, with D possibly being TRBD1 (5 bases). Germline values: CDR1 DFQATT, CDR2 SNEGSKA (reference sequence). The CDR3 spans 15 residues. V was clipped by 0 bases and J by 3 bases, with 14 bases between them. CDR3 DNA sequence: TGCAGTGCTAGAGATCCGGCGTTGGGGGACACTGAAGCTTTCTTT. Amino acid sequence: CSARDPALGDTEAFF.

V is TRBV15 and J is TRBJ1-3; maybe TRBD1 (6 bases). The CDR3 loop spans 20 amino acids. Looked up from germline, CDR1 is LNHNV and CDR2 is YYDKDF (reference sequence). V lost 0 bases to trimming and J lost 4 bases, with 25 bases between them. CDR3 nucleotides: TGTGCCACCAGCAGAGATAGGGTCGGCCCGGGGGGGGCGCGCGGAAACACCATATATTTT. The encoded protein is CATSRDRVGPGGARGNTIYF.

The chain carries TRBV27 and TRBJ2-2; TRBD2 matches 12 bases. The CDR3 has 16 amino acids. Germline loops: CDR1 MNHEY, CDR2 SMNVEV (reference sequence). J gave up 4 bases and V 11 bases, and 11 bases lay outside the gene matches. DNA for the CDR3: TGTGCCGGAGGGAAGACTAGCGGGGGAGTCACCGGGGAGCTGTTTTTT. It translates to CAGGKTSGGVTGELFF.

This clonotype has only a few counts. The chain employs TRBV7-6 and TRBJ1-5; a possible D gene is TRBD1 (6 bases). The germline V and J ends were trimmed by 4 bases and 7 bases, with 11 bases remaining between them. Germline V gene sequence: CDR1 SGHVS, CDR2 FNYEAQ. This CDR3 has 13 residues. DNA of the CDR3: TGTGCCAGCAGCTGGGACAATTCCCAGCCCCAGCATTTT. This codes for CASSWDNSQPQHF.

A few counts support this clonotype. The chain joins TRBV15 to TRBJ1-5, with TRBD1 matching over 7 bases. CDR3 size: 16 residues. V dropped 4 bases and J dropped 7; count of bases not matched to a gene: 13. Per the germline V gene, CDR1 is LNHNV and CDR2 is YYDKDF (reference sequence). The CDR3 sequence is CATSKGVKTTGQPQHF. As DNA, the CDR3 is TGTGCCACCAGCAAGGGGGTCAAAACGACAGGGCAGCCCCAGCATTTT.

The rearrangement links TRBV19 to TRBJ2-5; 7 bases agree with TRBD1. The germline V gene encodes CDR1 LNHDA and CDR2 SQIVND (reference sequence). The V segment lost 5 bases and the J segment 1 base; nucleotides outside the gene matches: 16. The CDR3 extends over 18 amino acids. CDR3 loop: CASSPKGPTGTTQETQYF. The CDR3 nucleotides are TGTGCCAGTAGTCCAAAGGGGCCGACAGGGACGACCCAAGAGACCCAGTACTTC. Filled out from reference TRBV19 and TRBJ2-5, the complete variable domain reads DGGITQSPKYLFRKEGQNVTLSCEQNLNHDAMYWYRQDPGQGLRLIYYSQIVNDFQKGDIAEGYSVSREKKESFPLTVTSAQKNPTAFYLCASSPKGPTGTTQETQYFGPGTRLLVL.

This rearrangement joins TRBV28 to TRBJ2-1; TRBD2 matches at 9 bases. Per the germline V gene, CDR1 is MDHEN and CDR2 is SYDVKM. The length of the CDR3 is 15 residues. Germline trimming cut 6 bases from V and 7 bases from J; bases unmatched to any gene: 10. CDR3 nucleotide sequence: TGTGCCAGCAGCCCCGCACTAGCGGGTGTAAATGAGCAGTTCTTC. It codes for CASSPALAGVNEQFF. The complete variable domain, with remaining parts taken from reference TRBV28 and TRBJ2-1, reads DVKVTQSSRYLVKRTGEKVFLECVQDMDHENMFWYRQDPGLGLRLIYFSYDVKMKEKGDIPEGYSVSREKKERFSLILESASTNQTSMYLCASSPALAGVNEQFFGPGTRLTVL.